Below, 13 T cell receptor beta chains from the same sample are listed, as sequenced in a study of OX40 agonist ivuxolimab in advanced cancers. Sequenced by immunoSEQ multiplex PCR; TCRdb stores in-frame clones only, minus some. The data show 70,000 to 95,000 clones, 80% to 95% seen once. The material sequenced was CD4+ or CD8+ T cells sorted from blood, taken in a trial of the OX40 agonist ivuxolimab. The receptors originated from an adult with an advanced solid tumor such as melanoma, head and neck, liver or kidney cancer.

The chain couples TRBV6-1 to TRBJ1-5; D is unclear. The V end was cut by 4 bases, the J end by 6 bases, with 7 bases between. Looked up from germline, CDR1 is MNHNS and CDR2 is SASEGT. The CDR3 extends over 12 amino acids. CDR3 DNA: TGTGCCAGCAGTGCCTATCCTCAGCCCCAGCATTTT. Amino acids: CASSAYPQPQHF.

This sequence joins TRBV5-1 and TRBJ2-2; TRBD2 might be the D (5 bases). Per germline, CDR1 SGHRS and CDR2 YFSETQ. The V gene lost 6 bases and the J gene lost 4 bases, with 19 bases spanning the gap. The CDR3 is 16 residues long. Here the CDR3 DNA reads TGCGCCAGCAACACCCTAAGGAGAGGGAGCACCGGGGAGCTGTTTTTT. This gives the protein CASNTLRRGSTGELFF.

The J gene is TRBJ2-3, the V gene TRBV5-8, with TRBD1 matching over 7 bases. This CDR3 contains 15 residues. Germline V gene sequence: CDR1 SGHTS, CDR2 YDEGEE. V dropped 3 bases and J dropped 2; count of bases not matched to a gene: 6. The CDR3 DNA sequence: TGTGCCAGCAGCTATCGACAGGGATTCACAGATACGCAGTATTTT. It specifies CASSYRQGFTDTQYF.

The chain uses TRBV10-2 and TRBJ1-2; D is unclear. The CDR3 spans 15 residues. The germline V gene has CDR1 WSHSY and CDR2 SAAADI. V was shortened by 6 bases and J by 0 bases, with 14 bases between the two germline ends. The CDR3: CASRATGITNYGYTF. In DNA form, the CDR3 reads TGCGCCAGCAGGGCTACGGGGATAACTAACTATGGCTACACCTTC.

The chain joins TRBV25-1 to TRBJ1-6; D possibly corresponds to TRBD1 (5 bases). Per germline, CDR1 MGHDK and CDR2 SYGVNS. The CDR3 has 15 residues. Trimming left V 10 bases short and J 9 bases short, with 22 bases between. CDR3 coding DNA: TGTGCCAACCTCCACGGGGCGAGGTGGGGTTCACCCCTCCACTTT. It encodes CANLHGARWGSPLHF.

V gene TRBV9 combines with J gene TRBJ2-2; TRBD1 agrees at 9 bases. Germline V gene sequence: CDR1 SGDLS, CDR2 YYNGEE. Trimming removed 3 bases from V and 6 bases from J; junction bases left unmatched: 6. The CDR3 covers 15 residues. The CDR3 region is CASSGTGGLPGELFF. The CDR3 coding sequence is TGTGCCAGCAGCGGTACAGGGGGCCTTCCCGGGGAGCTGTTTTTT.

The chain employs TRBV19 and TRBJ2-5; 8 bases agree with TRBD2. CDR1 is LNHDA and CDR2 is SQIVND in the germline V gene (reference sequence). J was trimmed by 5 bases and V by 6 bases; bases with no gene match: 8. This CDR3 region has 14 residues. The CDR3 DNA reads as TGTGCCAGTAGCACGGCGGGGGGAGGTGAGACCCAGTACTTC. Amino acid sequence: CASSTAGGGETQYF.

The rearrangement uses TRBV5-4 and TRBJ1-3, with a weak D call TRBD1 (6 bases). Per the germline V gene, CDR1 is SGHNT and CDR2 is YYREEE (reference sequence). V lost 4 bases and J lost 4, with 12 bases in between. CDR3 size: 14 residues. In DNA form, the CDR3 reads TGTGCCAGCAGCGAAGGGGGGTTCGGAAACACCATATATTTT. Translation gives CASSEGGFGNTIYF.

The CDR3 DNA reads TGCGCCAGCAGCTTGGGACACCTGGAGCGGACTGAAGCTTTCTTT. Amino acid sequence: CASSLGHLERTEAFF. J is TRBJ1-1 and V is TRBV5-1; D call uncertain. The CDR3 loop spans 15 amino acids. V was trimmed by 0 bases and J by 5 bases, leaving 14 bases between them. Per the germline V gene, CDR1 is SGHRS and CDR2 is YFSETQ.

The chain couples TRBV2 to TRBJ2-1; D is unclear. Looked up from germline, CDR1 is SNHLY and CDR2 is FYNNEI. V was trimmed by 3 bases and J by 4 bases, leaving 7 bases between them. CDR3 length: 13 residues. This CDR3 reads CASSDDLYNEQFF. CDR3 nucleotide sequence: TGTGCCAGCAGTGATGACTTGTACAATGAGCAGTTCTTC.

The CDR3 coding sequence is TGTGCCAGCAGCCCGGGACAGGGAAGGACCTACGAGCAGTACTTC. This translates into CASSPGQGRTYEQYF. J is TRBJ2-7 and V is TRBV11-2; 9 positions match TRBD1. CDR1 and CDR2 (germline): SGHAT, FQNNGV. The J segment lost 2 bases and the V segment lost 5 bases, leaving 7 bases of the junction unmatched. The CDR3 has 15 residues.

The chain has TRBV14 and TRBJ2-2, with TRBD2 identical over 7 bases. CDR1 SGHDN and CDR2 FVKESK come from the germline V gene. This CDR3 region has 18 residues. Trimming at V came to 4 bases and at J to 5 bases, leaving 16 bases not matched to a gene. The CDR3 spells CASSLLSPAGYRTGELFF. In DNA form, the CDR3 reads TGTGCCAGCAGCCTCCTGTCCCCAGCGGGGTACCGGACCGGGGAGCTGTTTTTT.

V is TRBV6-1 and J is TRBJ1-2, with 9 bases aligning to TRBD1. CDR1 MNHNS and CDR2 SASEGT come from the germline V gene. This CDR3 contains 13 residues. Germline trimming cut 4 bases from V and 4 bases from J; bases unmatched to any gene: 1. CDR3 coding DNA: TGTGCCAGCAGTGCGGGACAGGGCTATGGCTACACCTTC. Amino acids: CASSAGQGYGYTF.